A selection of T cell receptor beta chains follows, all from one sample in a study of blood T cell repertoires in COVID-19. Measured with immunoSEQ multiplex PCR; TCRdb has only the in-frame clones, and not every one. The sample has 450,000 to 500,000 clones, 87% seen once. Specimen: PBMCs or T cells enriched from blood (not recorded which). The receptors come from a woman aged 18-30 years who had recovered from COVID-19. Both conserved end residues are part of each CDR3. The D gene is left open where the match is weak. The size of a clone is reported for some rows only, either as once, few or many, or as a class for expanded clones.

TRBV4-2,TRBJ2-7,TRBD2,NA,CASSHIGLAGGQNEQYF,TGTGCCAGCAGCCATATCGGACTAGCGGGGGGGCAAAACGAGCAGTACTTC
TRBV10-3,TRBJ1-2,TRBD1,NA,CAISESIMFRGRGYGYTF,TGTGCCATCAGTGAGTCGATAATGTTCAGGGGGCGCGGCTATGGCTACACCTTC
TRBV20-1,TRBJ2-3,NA,NA,CSASIGDTQYF,TGCAGTGCTTCCATCGGGGATACGCAGTATTTT
TRBV28,TRBJ2-1,NA,NA,CASSLYRGGGYNEQFF,TGTGCCAGCAGTTTATACAGGGGAGGAGGGTACAATGAGCAGTTCTTC
TRBV5-1,TRBJ2-1,TRBD1,NA,CASSPGTATYNEQFF,TGCGCCAGCAGCCCCGGGACAGCTACCTACAATGAGCAGTTCTTC
TRBV30,TRBJ1-1,TRBD1,NA,CAWSVRTGNTEAFF,TGTGCCTGGAGTGTACGGACAGGGAACACTGAAGCTTTCTTT
TRBV7-2,TRBJ1-2,TRBD1,once,CASSPQTGTGNGYTF,TGTGCCAGCAGCCCCCAAACCGGGACAGGAAACGGCTACACCTTC
TRBV4-1,TRBJ1-2,TRBD1,few,CASSQGTGGNYGYTF,TGCGCCAGCAGCCAAGGGACAGGAGGTAACTATGGCTACACCTTC
TRBV3-1/TRBV3-2,TRBJ2-3,TRBD2,NA,CASSQDVLAGEDTQYF,TGTGCCAGCAGCCAAGATGTCCTAGCGGGGGAGGATACGCAGTATTTT
TRBV28,TRBJ2-1,TRBD2,once,CASRTGLRSNEQFF,TGTGCCAGCAGAACGGGACTAAGGTCCAATGAGCAGTTCTTC
TRBV10-3,TRBJ1-1,NA,few,CAISESQGQTGAFF,TGTGCCATCAGTGAGTCGCAGGGTCAGACGGGCGCTTTCTTT
TRBV12-3/TRBV12-4,TRBJ1-2,TRBD1,once,CASASGGYGYTF,TGTGCCAGCGCCTCAGGGGGCTATGGCTACACCTTC
TRBV4-1,TRBJ1-2,NA,NA,CASSHSEAEGGSLYGYTF,TGCGCCAGCAGCCACTCAGAGGCGGAAGGGGGTTCCCTCTATGGCTACACCTTC
TRBV28,TRBJ1-6,TRBD1,NA,CASSPGGRSPLHF,TGTGCCAGCAGCCCAGGGGGCAGGTCACCCCTCCACTTT
TRBV30,TRBJ1-4,TRBD1,NA,CAQTEGTGGEEKLFF,TGTGCCCAAACCGAAGGGACAGGGGGCGAGGAAAAACTGTTTTTT
TRBV6-5,TRBJ2-7,NA,NA,CASSQILDSSYEQYF,TGTGCCAGCAGTCAAATCTTGGACAGCTCCTACGAGCAGTACTTC
TRBV5-1,TRBJ2-1,TRBD2,NA,CASSLGLAGGYNEQFF,TGCGCCAGCAGCTTGGGGCTAGCGGGGGGATACAATGAGCAGTTCTTC
TRBV2,TRBJ2-7,TRBD2,NA,CASRSSGGDSYEQYF,TGTGCCAGCAGATCTAGCGGGGGAGACTCCTACGAGCAGTACTTC
TRBV2,TRBJ2-5,NA,NA,CASKPGFGETQYF,TGTGCCAGCAAACCAGGGTTCGGGGAGACCCAGTACTTC
TRBV6-5,TRBJ2-7,TRBD1,NA,CASSSTGGGTYEQYF,TGTGCCAGCAGCTCGACAGGGGGGGGAACCTACGAGCAGTACTTC